This is a list of T cell receptor beta chains from one sample in a study of cytomegalovirus exposure and HLA in healthy donors. TCRdb's table, derived via immunoSEQ multiplex PCR, lists solely in-frame clones and lacks some. The sample records under 250,000 clones, about 72% being singletons. Sequencing used PBMCs. The receptors were sampled from a male donor in good health and CMV-seronegative. CDR3s include the opening cysteine and the closing phenylalanine or tryptophan. A D gene is named only where the DNA matches it firmly. Expanded clones are given a class, and other clones once, few, many or no size at all.

abundance	v_gene	d_gene	j_gene	CDR3nt	CDR3aa
.	TRBV30	.	TRBJ1-1	TGTGCCTGGAGTTTGGGGGCGAGGACTGAAGCTTTCTTT	CAWSLGARTEAFF
.	TRBV11-2	.	TRBJ2-2	TGTGCCAGCAGCCACAATTTGAGGGCAGGCACCGGGGAGCTGTTTTTT	CASSHNLRAGTGELFF
once	TRBV15	.	TRBJ2-5	TGTGCCACCAGCAGAGGCAGGGAGACCCAGTACTTC	CATSRGRETQYF
.	TRBV10-1	.	TRBJ2-3	TGCGCCAGCAGTGGTCGAGGAGCTAGCACAGATACGCAGTATTTT	CASSGRGASTDTQYF
few	TRBV5-4	.	TRBJ1-2	TGTGCCAGCAGTCGGGACAAGACCTATGGCTACACCTTC	CASSRDKTYGYTF
.	TRBV5-4	.	TRBJ2-1	TGTGCCAGCAGCTTGGGACAGCCTTACACAGGTTACAATGAGCAGTTCTTC	CASSLGQPYTGYNEQFF
.	TRBV2	TRBD2	TRBJ2-1	TGTGCCAGCAGTTCGGGACTAGCGGGAATAAGGGAGCAGTTCTTC	CASSSGLAGIREQFF
.	TRBV2	TRBD2	TRBJ2-3	TGTGCCGGGAGGGGGCTAGCGGGAGTCGAAGATACGCAGTATTTT	CAGRGLAGVEDTQYF
.	TRBV5-1	TRBD2	TRBJ2-1	TGCGCCAGCAGTACGACTAGCGGGAGGGCCTCTCGGTTCTTC	CASSTTSGRASRFF
few	TRBV19	TRBD1	TRBJ2-2	TGTGCCAGTAGTTTACAGGGGCTCGAGCTGTTTTTT	CASSLQGLELFF
.	TRBV7-6	TRBD1	TRBJ1-6	TGTGCCAGCAGCTCGGGACAGATTAATTCACCCCTCCACTTT	CASSSGQINSPLHF
.	TRBV5-4	.	TRBJ1-1	TGTGCCAGCAAGGGACACCATAAGAACACTGAAGCTTTCTTT	CASKGHHKNTEAFF
.	TRBV28	.	TRBJ2-6	TGTGCCAGCAGACCCCCTAACTCTGGGGCCAACGTCCTGACTTTC	CASRPPNSGANVLTF
.	TRBV9	TRBD2	TRBJ2-7	TGTGCCAGCAGCGCAAGGGAGCGGGATTCCTACGAGCAGTACTTC	CASSARERDSYEQYF